This T cell receptor beta chain derives from a study of early T cells in non-severe SARS-CoV-2 infection. Study context: Bulk RNA taken from unsorted whole blood was sequenced, leaving chains unpaired.

This clonotype was detected many times. The CDR3 covers 13 residues. V was trimmed by 2 bases and J by 5 bases, leaving 9 bases between them. Germline values: CDR1 KGHSH, CDR2 LQKENI. Unique molecular identifiers tagged individual cDNA molecules. MiXCR, applied by TCRdb to the 5' RACE reads, yields one record per CDR3 protein. Here the sample spans 85,000 to 100,000 distinct CDR3 sequences, roughly 9.6% being singletons. J is TRBJ1-1 and V is TRBV18; D is unclear. The receptor's source is an adult who was a healthcare worker with PCR-confirmed SARS-CoV-2 infection or an uninfected control (not recorded which). Sequencing was carried out using whole blood. The CDR3 is CASSPAGKTEAFF. The CDR3 DNA sequence: TGTGCCAGCTCACCAGCGGGAAAGACTGAAGCTTTCTTT.